This passage covers 28 T cell receptor beta chains from one sample sequenced in a study of T cells in Graves' hyperthyroidism and ophthalmopathy. RNA transcripts were the template for amplifying TCR beta CDR3 regions. The TCR CDR3 first-round RT-PCR relied on the HTBI primer set. One entry per CDR3 protein, called by TCRdb with MiXCR from the multiplex PCR reads. This sample has around 600,000 distinct CDR3 sequences, with approximately 15% found just once. The material sequenced was blood. Every receptor here comes from a woman younger than 30 with Graves' ophthalmopathy.

At least ten counts were recorded for this clonotype. The rearrangement links TRBV29-1 to TRBJ1-2, with TRBD1 as a possible D gene (5 bases). This CDR3 is built from 11 residues. The germline V gene encodes CDR1 SQVTM and CDR2 ANQGSEA. Between the trimmed V and J ends, which lost 6 bases and 6 bases, there was a span of 11 bases. The CDR3 DNA reads as TGCAGCGTCTGGGACGGCGATGGCTACACCTTC. It translates to CSVWDGDGYTF. Full variable domain (remainder filled in from reference TRBV29-1 and TRBJ1-2): SAVISQKPSRDICQRGTSLTIQCQVDSQVTMMFWYRQQPGQSLTLIATANQGSEATYESGFVIDKFPISRPNLTFSTLTVSNMSPEDSSIYLCSVWDGDGYTFGSGTRLTVV.

V gene TRBV19 combines with J gene TRBJ1-1; TRBD1 agrees at 9 bases. CDR1 is LNHDA and CDR2 is SQIVND in the germline V gene (reference sequence). V shed 5 bases and J 3 bases; nucleotides not matched to a gene: 4. This CDR3 has 14 amino acids. DNA for the CDR3: TGTGCCAGTAGTGGGGACAGGGCGCACACTGAAGCTTTCTTT. This sequence encodes CASSGDRAHTEAFF.

The rearrangement links TRBV6-1 to TRBJ2-1, with 8 bases aligning to TRBD2. Germline values: CDR1 MNHNS, CDR2 SASEGT. J lost 6 bases, V lost 4 bases, and 11 bases had no gene match. The CDR3 loop spans 16 amino acids. CDR3 nucleotides: TGTGCCAGCAGTGTAATGCTAGCGGGCGGCGTCAATGAGCAGTTCTTC. Translation: CASSVMLAGGVNEQFF.

The table lists this clonotype with a few counts. The V and J genes are TRBV6-2 or TRBV6-3 and TRBJ1-1; 7 bases align to TRBD1. This CDR3 region has 15 residues. CDR1 is MNHEY, CDR2 SVGEGT, per germline. J was trimmed by 4 bases and V by 0 bases; bases with no gene match: 5. CDR3 in amino acids: CASSYSSTGITEAFF. In DNA form, the CDR3 reads TGTGCCAGCAGTTACTCCTCGACAGGGATCACTGAAGCTTTCTTT.

This clonotype was seen at least ten times. The gene calls are TRBV3-1 and TRBJ2-1; 11 bases line up with TRBD2. The V segment lost 4 bases and the J segment 9 bases; nucleotides outside the gene matches: 11. Germline V gives CDR1 LGHDT, CDR2 YNNKEL (reference sequence). CDR3 length: 16 residues. In DNA, the CDR3 is TGTGCCAGCAGCCCTCTGCTAGCGGGAGGCAAAGGTGAGCAGTTCTTC. Amino acids: CASSPLLAGGKGEQFF.

This clonotype has a count of ten or more. This chain links TRBV27 with TRBJ2-7, with D maybe TRBD2 (7 bases). CDR1 is MNHEY, CDR2 SMNVEV, per germline (reference sequence). Trimming shortened V by 6 bases and J by 3 bases, and 18 bases separated the two germline ends. The CDR3 consists of 15 residues. CDR3 region: CASRGLGGAYYEQYF. The DNA of the CDR3 is TGTGCCAGCAGGGGGCTTGGGGGGGCGTACTACGAGCAGTACTTC.

The chain employs TRBV12-3 or TRBV12-4 and TRBJ2-7; weak D call: TRBD2 (5 bases). Deletions cut 5 bases from V and 2 bases from J, with 10 bases between. This CDR3 spans 13 amino acids. CDR3 coding DNA: TGTGCCAGCAGTCACGTACTAGCCTACGAGCAGTACTTC. Translated, it gives CASSHVLAYEQYF.

There are a few counts of this clonotype. The rearrangement uses TRBV14 and TRBJ1-4; D remains unclear. The CDR3 length is 13 residues. Trimming removed 4 bases from V and 5 bases from J, with 8 bases in between. Germline V gives CDR1 SGHDN, CDR2 FVKESK. The CDR3 spells CASSPRRNEKLFF. The CDR3 coding sequence is TGTGCCAGCAGCCCCCGGAGGAATGAAAAACTGTTTTTT.

This clonotype was seen at least ten times. The chain recombines TRBV11-2 with TRBJ2-5, with TRBD2 as a possible D gene (5 bases). From germline, CDR1 is SGHAT and CDR2 FQNNGV. CDR3 length equals 15 residues. V lost 1 base to trimming and J lost 5 bases, with 14 bases between them. The CDR3: CASSLGFGVGETQYF. The CDR3 nucleotides read TGTGCCAGCAGCTTAGGATTCGGGGTAGGGGAGACCCAGTACTTC.

Many counts were recorded for this clonotype. V gene TRBV9 combines with J gene TRBJ1-5; the D is unclear. The V end was cut by 1 base, the J end by 0 bases, with 8 bases between. CDR3 size: 15 residues. CDR1 is SGDLS and CDR2 is YYNGEE in the germline V gene. CDR3 loop: CASSVSEDSNQPQHF. The CDR3 DNA follows: TGTGCCAGCAGCGTATCAGAGGATAGCAATCAGCCCCAGCATTTT.

This clonotype was seen many times. The genes are TRBV6-1 and TRBJ2-6; the D gene is possibly TRBD1 (5 bases). The CDR3 covers 17 residues. Per the germline V gene, CDR1 is MNHNS and CDR2 is SASEGT. Trimming left V 9 bases short and J 2 bases short, with 20 bases between. The CDR3 coding sequence is TGTGCCAGTACTAAGGGGCCCTACGTTACTGGGGCCAACGTCCTGACTTTC. Its protein is CASTKGPYVTGANVLTF.

This clonotype was recorded at least ten times. The J gene is TRBJ2-3, the V gene TRBV7-2; 7 bases fit TRBD2. There are 14 residues in the CDR3. Germline CDR1 reads SGHTA; CDR2 reads FQGNSA. V gave up 2 bases and J gave up 11 bases; unmatched junction bases: 10. CDR3: CASSLSGGSQRQYF. The CDR3 region has the DNA TGTGCCAGCAGCTTAAGTGGCGGGAGTCAAAGGCAGTATTTT.

This clonotype showed up many times. The rearrangement links TRBV30 to TRBJ1-1; possible D gene TRBD1, 5 bases. This CDR3 is 15 amino acids long. Germline CDR1 is GTSNPN and CDR2 is SVGIG (reference sequence). Trimming took 2 bases from V and 2 from J, leaving 15 bases between them. The CDR3 spells CAWSPTWDSNTEAFF. In DNA, the CDR3 is TGTGCCTGGAGTCCAACTTGGGACTCAAACACTGAAGCTTTCTTT. Using reference TRBV30 and TRBJ1-1 for the parts outside the CDR3, the full variable domain is SQTIHQWPATLVQPVGSPLSLECTVEGTSNPNLYWYRQAAGRGLQLLFYSVGIGQISSEVPQNLSASRPQDRQFILSSKKLLLSDSGFYLCAWSPTWDSNTEAFFGQGTRLTVV.

With regard to this clonotype: A junction boundary mismatches the germline segment, possibly from a read error. The chain links TRBV6-2 or TRBV6-3 to TRBJ2-7; D is unresolved. Germline values: CDR1 MNHEY, CDR2 SVGEGT. This CDR3 has 14 residues. The CDR3 loop is CTSSYSWIIDEQYF. In DNA, the CDR3 is TGTACCAGCAGTTATTCTTGGATTATCGACGAGCAGTACTTC.

This clonotype was counted at least ten times. The CDR3 region has the DNA TGCAGTGCTAAGAAGATGGTGGCTAGCGGGAGAGGGGAGCAGTACTTC. Translating gives CSAKKMVASGRGEQYF. V usage is TRBV20-1 and J usage is TRBJ2-7; 10 bases match TRBD2. With 4 bases clipped from V and 7 bases from J, the junction kept 16 bases outside the gene matches. Germline CDR1 is DFQATT and CDR2 is SNEGSKA (reference sequence). The CDR3 runs to 16 residues.

This clonotype has a count of ten or more. The J gene is TRBJ2-7, the V gene TRBV7-3, with 9 bases lining up with TRBD1. CDR3 size: 15 residues. V was clipped by 0 bases and J by 1 base; unmatched bases: 1. Germline V CDR1 and CDR2: SGHTA, FQGTGA. CDR3 in DNA: TGTGCCAGCAGCTTAACGGGACAGGGTTCCTACGAGCAGTACTTC. It encodes CASSLTGQGSYEQYF.

In its sample, this clonotype was seen a few times. A much larger clone sits a single nucleotide away, making a read error possible. This sequence joins TRBV2 and TRBJ2-7; TRBD1 aligns across 8 bases. CDR1 and CDR2 from the germline V gene are SNHLY and FYNNEI. V shed 6 bases and J 3 bases; nucleotides not matched to a gene: 7. The CDR3 extends over 14 amino acids. CDR3 in DNA: TGTGCCAGCAGCGGACAGGGCATGGACTACGAGCAGTACTTC. Protein: CASSGQGMDYEQYF.

This clonotype was observed many times. The rearrangement links TRBV5-6 to TRBJ2-7; D is ambiguous. The CDR3 has 13 residues. Trimming shortened V by 0 bases and J by 7 bases, and 11 bases separated the two germline ends. Germline-derived CDR1 and CDR2 are SGHDT and YYEEEE. CDR3 in DNA: TGTGCCAGCAGCTTGGTCTCTGAAAATGAGCAGTACTTC. It codes for CASSLVSENEQYF.

V and J are TRBV3-1 and TRBJ2-5, with D perhaps matching TRBD1 or TRBD2 (5 bases each). V lost 2 bases and J 5 bases, leaving 12 bases between the germline ends. This CDR3 contains 14 residues. Germline V gene data show CDR1 as LGHDT and CDR2 as YNNKEL (reference sequence). The CDR3 DNA follows: TGTGCCAGCAGCCAATGGCAGGGAGAGGAGACCCAGTACTTC. Translating gives CASSQWQGEETQYF.

The chain employs TRBV11-3 and TRBJ2-6; D may be TRBD1 (5 bases). The CDR3 covers 16 residues. V was trimmed by 4 bases and J by 0 bases, leaving 10 bases between them. Germline CDR1 is SGHNT and CDR2 is YENEEA. The CDR3 sequence is CASSSTDISGANVLTF. CDR3 nucleotides: TGTGCCAGCAGCTCGACAGACATCTCTGGGGCCAACGTCCTGACTTTC.

This clonotype was found many times. The V gene is TRBV6-1, the J gene TRBJ1-2; D might be TRBD1 (6 bases). Germline loops: CDR1 MNHNS, CDR2 SASEGT. The V gene lost 5 bases and the J gene lost 6 bases, with 16 bases spanning the gap. The CDR3 sequence is 14 residues long. The CDR3 DNA sequence: TGTGCCAGCAGTTACCAAACCGGGGGCGATGGCTACACCTTC. Its protein product is CASSYQTGGDGYTF.

V usage is TRBV12-3 or TRBV12-4 and J usage is TRBJ1-1, with TRBD1 matching over 7 bases. V dropped 6 bases and J dropped 1; count of bases not matched to a gene: 8. The CDR3 loop spans 15 amino acids. CDR3 in amino acids: CASRSQGTANTEAFF. CDR3 sequence (DNA): TGTGCCAGCAGGTCACAGGGGACAGCGAACACTGAAGCTTTCTTT.

This sequence joins TRBV5-6 and TRBJ2-2; possible D gene TRBD1, 5 bases. The germline V and J ends were trimmed by 0 bases and 6 bases, with 12 bases remaining between them. This CDR3 has 15 amino acids. Per the germline V gene, CDR1 is SGHDT and CDR2 is YYEEEE. CDR3 amino acids: CASSLARAEAGELFF. CDR3 in DNA: TGTGCCAGCAGCTTGGCCAGGGCAGAGGCCGGGGAGCTGTTTTTT.

Comment on this clonotype: A read error may explain this, as a much larger clone is one base away. The rearrangement links TRBV29-1 to TRBJ2-2; D is possibly TRBD1 or TRBD2 (5 bases each). Germline V lookup: CDR1 SQVTM, CDR2 ANQGSEA. The V end lost 8 bases, the J end lost 7 bases, and 14 bases lay between the germline ends. This CDR3 spans 12 amino acids. The CDR3 region is CSPLRGIGELFF. CDR3 DNA sequence: TGCAGCCCTCTGAGGGGTATCGGGGAGCTGTTTTTT.

This clonotype was seen ten or more times. This sequence joins TRBV11-3 and TRBJ2-5; 7 positions agree with TRBD1. V lost 2 bases to trimming and J lost 9 bases; unmatched junction nucleotides: 6. The CDR3 is made up of 13 amino acids. Germline loops: CDR1 SGHNT, CDR2 YENEEA. This CDR3 reads CASSLSDRQPQYF. The CDR3 nucleotides read TGTGCCAGCAGCTTATCGGACAGGCAGCCCCAGTACTTC.

This rearrangement joins TRBV6-2 or TRBV6-3 to TRBJ2-7; 9 bases are a match to TRBD2. This CDR3 contains 19 residues. Germline V CDR1 and CDR2: MNHEY, SVGEGT. After removal of 2 bases from V and 4 bases from J, the junction contained 18 bases not matched to a gene. The CDR3: CASSYPLSLGGRGGYEQYF. In DNA form, the CDR3 reads TGTGCCAGCAGTTACCCCCTCTCTCTCGGCGGGAGGGGAGGGTACGAGCAGTACTTC.

This clonotype was seen ten or more times. J is TRBJ2-2 and V is TRBV11-2; 8 nucleotides agree with TRBD1. The V gene end was trimmed by 4 bases and the J gene end by 0 bases; junction bases not matched to a gene: 7. CDR1 is SGHAT and CDR2 is FQNNGV in the germline V gene. The CDR3 spans 17 residues. The CDR3 region is CASSWARTGSNTGELFF. The CDR3 bases are TGTGCCAGCAGCTGGGCCAGGACAGGGTCGAACACCGGGGAGCTGTTTTTT.

This clonotype showed up many times. The chain combines TRBV7-9 with TRBJ2-7; D gene uncertain. Per germline, CDR1 SEHNR and CDR2 FQNEAQ (reference sequence). The CDR3 is made up of 13 amino acids. The V end was cut by 7 bases, the J end by 2 bases, with 12 bases between. The CDR3 reads CASTGSSTYEQYF. In nucleotides, the CDR3 is TGTGCCAGCACCGGGTCCTCAACCTACGAGCAGTACTTC.